Below, 20 T cell receptor beta chains from the same sample are listed, as sequenced in a study of vaccination and CD4 T cells after COVID-19. As for treatment: roughly nine-day PBMC culture with coronavirus spike peptide pools or control peptides (ViraFEST assay). The Oncomine TCR Beta short-read assay generated sequence data from the DNA of cultured CD4+ T cells. One entry per CDR3 protein results from TCRdb running MiXCR on the PCR reads. The sample holds several thousand distinct CDR3 sequences; about 32% are singletons and the top ten take nearly 30%. These TCRs' antigens remain unknown. Input material: cultured CD4+ T cells from blood. The source is a human donor with COVID-19.

The rearrangement joins TRBV20-1 to TRBJ2-1; TRBD1 might be the D (5 bases). Deletions cut 3 bases from V and 7 bases from J, with 19 bases between. CDR3 length: 15 amino acids. The V gene's germline CDR1 is DFQATT and CDR2 SNEGSKA (reference sequence). The DNA of the CDR3 is TGCAGTGCTAGCCTGGCAGGGTTAGGATCTAATGAGCAGTTCTTC. Protein sequence: CSASLAGLGSNEQFF.

This chain uses TRBV11-3 with TRBJ2-6; 7 bases fit TRBD1. The trim removed 4 bases at V and 3 bases at J, leaving 3 bases unmatched. CDR3 length: 15 residues. Germline lookup yields CDR1 SGHNT and CDR2 YENEEA. This CDR3 is CASSSGQVGANVLTF. CDR3 nucleotides: TGTGCCAGCAGCTCCGGACAGGTTGGGGCCAACGTCCTGACTTTC. Combining the CDR3 with reference TRBV11-3 and TRBJ2-6 gives the whole variable domain EAGVVQSPRYKIIEKKQPVAFWCNPISGHNTLYWYLQNLGQGPELLIRYENEEAVDDSQLPKDRFSAERLKGVDSTLKIQPAELGDSAVYLCASSSGQVGANVLTFGAGSRLTVL.

This chain links TRBV21-1 with TRBJ1-2; no DNA check was done on the table's D call, TRBD1. TRBV21-1 is given as a pseudogene. The length of the CDR3 is 17 residues. Written as DNA, the CDR3 is TGTGCCAGCAGCTCCACTGCGGGGGGACAGGGGATCTCTGGCTACACCTTC. It is translated as CASSSTAGGQGISGYTF.

This chain connects TRBV19 to TRBJ1-3; no reliable D call. Germline CDR1 and CDR2: LNHDA and SQIVND (reference sequence). This CDR3 is built from 15 residues. Trimming stripped 2 bases from V and 3 bases from J, with 11 bases between. The CDR3 sequence is CASSILTANGNTIYF. CDR3 in DNA: TGTGCCAGTAGTATATTGACCGCGAATGGAAACACCATATATTTT.

This clonotype was observed a handful of times. The chain recombines TRBV7-6 with TRBJ2-7; tentatively, D is TRBD2 (5 bases). CDR1 is SGHVS, CDR2 FNYEAQ, per germline. V lost 1 base and J 4 bases, leaving 17 bases between the germline ends. This CDR3 comprises 16 residues. The CDR3 region is CASSLDPTGVQYEQYF. CDR3 sequence (DNA): TGTGCCAGCAGCTTAGACCCGACCGGGGTCCAATACGAGCAGTACTTC.

The J gene is TRBJ1-1, the V gene TRBV30; no firm D call. The germline CDR1 and CDR2 sequences are GTSNPN and SVGIG (reference sequence). The CDR3 length is 11 residues. V lost 0 bases and J lost 5, with 4 bases in between. The DNA of the CDR3 is TGTGCCTGGAGTGTACAGACTGAAGCTTTCTTT. This sequence encodes CAWSVQTEAFF.

The rearrangement links TRBV29-1 to TRBJ2-7, with 7 bases that match TRBD1. There are 13 residues in the CDR3. CDR1 and CDR2 from the germline V gene are SQVTM and ANQGSEA. With 3 bases clipped from V and 1 base from J, the junction kept 3 bases outside the gene matches. The CDR3 region is CSVETGISYEQYF. Written as DNA, the CDR3 is TGCAGCGTTGAGACAGGGATATCCTACGAGCAGTACTTC.

The gene calls are TRBV20-1 and TRBJ2-5; 9 bases map to TRBD2. The CDR3 sequence is 14 residues long. Trimming removed 3 bases from V and 3 bases from J; junction bases left unmatched: 5. Germline lookup yields CDR1 DFQATT and CDR2 SNEGSKA (reference sequence). The CDR3 coding sequence is TGCAGTGCTAGCTTTGCGGGGGGGAAAGAGACCCAGTACTTC. It encodes CSASFAGGKETQYF.

The V and J genes are TRBV7-6 and TRBJ2-7; 12 nucleotides agree with TRBD1. The CDR3 is made up of 15 amino acids. The V gene's germline CDR1 is SGHVS and CDR2 FNYEAQ. The J segment lost 2 bases and the V segment lost 5 bases, leaving 4 bases of the junction unmatched. The CDR3 nucleotides are TGTGCCAGCAGCCTGGGACAGGGGGCCGCCTACGAGCAGTACTTC. It is translated as CASSLGQGAAYEQYF.

This clonotype has more than one count but fewer than ten. V gene TRBV19 combines with J gene TRBJ2-2; perhaps TRBD2 as D (7 bases). The CDR3 contains 16 residues. Looked up from germline, CDR1 is LNHDA and CDR2 is SQIVND (reference sequence). V lost 5 bases to trimming and J lost 4 bases, with 17 bases between them. The CDR3 reads CASSPIGGGGTGELFF. CDR3 in DNA: TGTGCCAGTAGTCCTATTGGGGGAGGGGGCACCGGGGAGCTGTTTTTT.

This CDR3 reads CASSVRDRYEQYF. Here the CDR3 DNA reads TGTGCCAGCAGCGTTCGCGACAGGTACGAGCAGTACTTC. The chain couples TRBV7-6 to TRBJ2-7; weak D call: TRBD1 (6 bases). The ends were cut back, 5 bases at V and 4 bases at J, with 12 bases in the middle. The CDR3 covers 13 residues. Germline V gene data show CDR1 as SGHVS and CDR2 as FNYEAQ.

This chain uses TRBV18 with TRBJ1-5; tentatively, D is TRBD1 (5 bases). Germline-derived CDR1 and CDR2 are KGHSH and LQKENI. V lost 2 bases and J lost 7, with 12 bases in between. The length of the CDR3 is 14 residues. CDR3 bases: TGTGCCAGCTCACCAACAGGCAGCCTCCAGCCCCAGCATTTT. Translating gives CASSPTGSLQPQHF.

V is TRBV6-2 or TRBV6-3 and J is TRBJ2-1; 12 positions agree with TRBD1. From germline, CDR1 is MNHEY and CDR2 SVGEGT. The ends lost 1 base at V and 10 bases at J; junction bases unmatched: 11. The CDR3 extends over 17 amino acids. The chain's CDR3 is CASSYWPSGQGAREQFF. The CDR3 DNA sequence: TGTGCCAGCAGTTACTGGCCCTCGGGACAGGGGGCACGGGAGCAGTTCTTC.

The chain is built from TRBV20-1 and TRBJ1-2; perhaps TRBD1 as D (6 bases). The CDR3 consists of 16 residues. V lost 3 bases and J 4 bases, leaving 21 bases between the germline ends. Germline CDR1 is DFQATT and CDR2 is SNEGSKA (reference sequence). CDR3 sequence: CSASPLQQGSGYGYTF. In DNA, the CDR3 is TGCAGTGCTAGCCCCCTCCAACAGGGTTCAGGCTATGGCTACACCTTC.

This chain connects TRBV6-1 to TRBJ1-6; D perhaps matches TRBD1 (6 bases). The CDR3 loop spans 16 amino acids. Germline CDR1 MNHNS, CDR2 SASEGT. V lost 11 bases and J lost 8, with 25 bases in between. In DNA, the CDR3 is TGTGCCGCATCGCGGCGGGGGGCTCGTTCTGATTCACCCCTCCACTTT. Translating gives CAASRRGARSDSPLHF.

The J gene is TRBJ1-5, the V gene TRBV7-2, with 7 bases identical to TRBD1. CDR1 and CDR2 from the germline V gene are SGHTA and FQGNSA. Trimming took 3 bases from V and 4 from J; bases not matched to a gene: 6. The CDR3 contains 15 residues. The CDR3 here is CASSLRQGGNQPQHF. The CDR3 DNA is TGTGCCAGCAGCTTGCGCCAGGGGGGAAATCAGCCCCAGCATTTT. Full variable domain (rest looked up from reference TRBV7-2 and TRBJ1-5): GAGVSQSPSNKVTEKGKDVELRCDPISGHTALYWYRQSLGQGLEFLIYFQGNSAPDKSGLPSDRFSAERTGGSVSTLTIQRTQQEDSAVYLCASSLRQGGNQPQHFGDGTRLSIL.

The chain uses TRBV5-4 and TRBJ2-7; no definite D call. The germline V and J ends were trimmed by 1 base and 6 bases, with 11 bases remaining between them. CDR1 is SGHNT, CDR2 YYREEE, per germline (reference sequence). The CDR3 loop spans 13 amino acids. CDR3 bases: TGTGCCAGCAGCTTGTCAGGTGGCCGCGAGCAGTACTTC. Translated, it gives CASSLSGGREQYF.

This clonotype appeared once. The chain employs TRBV9 and TRBJ2-2; a weak D match, TRBD1 (5 bases). Germline CDR1 and CDR2: SGDLS and YYNGEE. Trimming took 3 bases from V and 6 from J, leaving 15 bases between them. CDR3 length: 15 residues. The CDR3 loop reads CASSESLTGSGELFF. CDR3 coding DNA: TGTGCCAGCAGCGAGAGCCTTACAGGATCCGGGGAGCTGTTTTTT.

This rearrangement joins TRBV28 to TRBJ2-3; the match to TRBD1 covers 7 bases. Trimming cost V 5 bases and J 5 bases; bases outside gene matches: 13. Germline V lookup: CDR1 MDHEN, CDR2 SYDVKM. This CDR3 spans 16 amino acids. The chain's CDR3 is CASSPQGGFRGDTQYF. The CDR3 coding sequence is TGTGCCAGCAGTCCACAAGGGGGCTTTAGAGGAGATACGCAGTATTTT.

The chain's CDR3 is CAWSDLGLLSARYF. The CDR3 nucleotides read TGTGCCTGGAGTGATCTAGGCCTCCTATCGGCCCGGTACTTC. The chain has TRBV30 and TRBJ2-5, with no clear D. Trimming stripped 1 base from V and 13 bases from J, with 22 bases between. CDR1 and CDR2 (germline): GTSNPN, SVGIG (reference sequence). This CDR3 comprises 14 residues.